Listed below are T cell receptor beta chains from one sample, sequenced in a study of cytomegalovirus exposure and HLA in healthy donors. Assay: immunoSEQ multiplex PCR; the TCRdb copy retains only in-frame clones and omits some. This table has approximately 110,000 clones, over 70% appearing once. Sequenced sample: PBMCs. Receptor source: a man aged 40-49 years in good health and CMV-seronegative. The CDR3 runs from the conserved cysteine through the conserved F or W. Fields, in order: V gene, clone size, D gene, J gene, CDR3 protein, CDR3 DNA. A D gene is named only where the DNA matches it firmly. For some rows the clone size is stated as once, few or many, or as a class when expanded; others skip it.

v_gene: TRBV7-9; abundance: once; d_gene: TRBD1; j_gene: TRBJ1-5; CDR3aa: CASSFSTGGGQPQHF; CDR3nt: TGTGCCAGCAGCTTTTCGACAGGGGGCGGGCAGCCCCAGCATTTT
v_gene: TRBV5-1; abundance: NA; d_gene: NA; j_gene: TRBJ2-1; CDR3aa: CASRTGYNEQFF; CDR3nt: TGCGCCAGCAGAACGGGGTACAATGAGCAGTTCTTC
v_gene: TRBV25-1; abundance: NA; d_gene: NA; j_gene: TRBJ1-2; CDR3aa: CASSRGRNYGYTF; CDR3nt: TGTGCCAGCAGTCGTGGCAGGAACTATGGCTACACCTTC
v_gene: TRBV27; abundance: NA; d_gene: NA; j_gene: TRBJ2-1; CDR3aa: CASSKPTELYNEQFF; CDR3nt: TGTGCCAGCAGTAAACCGACAGAGTTATACAATGAGCAGTTCTTC
v_gene: TRBV6-1; abundance: few; d_gene: NA; j_gene: TRBJ1-4; CDR3aa: CASTLQGTNEKLFF; CDR3nt: TGTGCCAGCACCTTACAGGGTACTAATGAAAAACTGTTTTTT
v_gene: TRBV7-6; abundance: NA; d_gene: NA; j_gene: TRBJ1-5; CDR3aa: CASSLGQFGNQPQHF; CDR3nt: TGTGCCAGCAGCTTAGGCCAGTTTGGCAATCAGCCCCAGCATTTT
v_gene: TRBV19; abundance: few; d_gene: NA; j_gene: TRBJ2-1; CDR3aa: CASSSLGGALNEQFF; CDR3nt: TGTGCCAGTAGTTCTCTCGGTGGGGCCCTCAATGAGCAGTTCTTC
v_gene: TRBV11-2; abundance: few; d_gene: TRBD1; j_gene: TRBJ2-7; CDR3aa: CASSRDRGYEQYF; CDR3nt: TGTGCCAGCAGCCGGGACAGGGGCTACGAGCAGTACTTC
v_gene: TRBV27; abundance: few; d_gene: TRBD1; j_gene: TRBJ1-4; CDR3aa: CASSSRSGQGRHSRKLFF; CDR3nt: TGTGCCAGCAGTTCTAGATCTGGACAGGGAAGACATTCCAGGAAACTGTTTTTT
v_gene: TRBV5-6; abundance: NA; d_gene: NA; j_gene: TRBJ2-7; CDR3aa: CASSTLEGTPSYEQYF; CDR3nt: TGTGCCAGCAGCACACTCGAGGGGACACCCTCCTACGAGCAGTACTTC
v_gene: TRBV7-6; abundance: NA; d_gene: NA; j_gene: TRBJ2-3; CDR3aa: CASSPTGTRSTDTQYF; CDR3nt: TGTGCCAGCAGCCCCACCGGGACTCGCAGCACAGATACGCAGTATTTT
v_gene: TRBV11-2; abundance: NA; d_gene: NA; j_gene: TRBJ1-1; CDR3aa: CASSFQLAGGSGAEAFF; CDR3nt: TGTGCCAGCAGCTTCCAATTAGCTGGGGGCTCTGGGGCTGAAGCTTTCTTT
v_gene: TRBV12-5; abundance: NA; d_gene: TRBD1; j_gene: TRBJ2-7; CDR3aa: CASGLIRQGNEQYF; CDR3nt: TGTGCTAGTGGTTTGATTAGACAGGGGAACGAGCAGTACTTC
v_gene: TRBV13; abundance: NA; d_gene: NA; j_gene: TRBJ2-1; CDR3aa: CASSTITQGTEQFF; CDR3nt: TGTGCCAGCAGCACTATCACACAGGGTACTGAGCAGTTCTTC
v_gene: TRBV27; abundance: NA; d_gene: NA; j_gene: TRBJ1-2; CDR3aa: CASSLRRENYGYTF; CDR3nt: TGTGCCAGCAGTTTACGGAGGGAAAACTATGGCTACACCTTC
v_gene: TRBV29-1; abundance: NA; d_gene: NA; j_gene: TRBJ2-7; CDR3aa: CSVPGASSYEQYF; CDR3nt: TGCAGCGTTCCAGGGGCTAGCTCCTACGAGCAGTACTTC
v_gene: TRBV7-2; abundance: NA; d_gene: NA; j_gene: TRBJ2-3; CDR3aa: CASSSRATDTQYF; CDR3nt: TGTGCCAGCAGCTCCAGGGCCACAGATACGCAGTATTTT
v_gene: TRBV6-1; abundance: NA; d_gene: TRBD1; j_gene: TRBJ2-3; CDR3aa: CASSARDRDTDTQYF; CDR3nt: TGTGCCAGCAGTGCTCGTGACAGGGACACAGATACGCAGTATTTT
v_gene: TRBV18; abundance: NA; d_gene: NA; j_gene: TRBJ2-3; CDR3aa: CASSREERDTQYF; CDR3nt: TGTGCCAGCTCCCGGGAAGAGCGGGATACGCAGTATTTT
v_gene: TRBV6-5; abundance: few; d_gene: NA; j_gene: TRBJ2-2; CDR3aa: CASTTGRGTGELFF; CDR3nt: TGTGCCAGCACTACAGGGAGGGGCACCGGGGAGCTGTTTTTT
v_gene: TRBV30; abundance: NA; d_gene: NA; j_gene: TRBJ1-6; CDR3aa: CAWSGTGGALSPLHF; CDR3nt: TGTGCCTGGAGTGGCACAGGTGGTGCGCTTTCACCCCTCCACTTT
v_gene: TRBV10-2; abundance: NA; d_gene: TRBD1; j_gene: TRBJ1-2; CDR3aa: CAITSPGQGSGYTF; CDR3nt: TGCGCCATAACCTCACCGGGACAGGGATCCGGCTACACCTTC
v_gene: TRBV9; abundance: NA; d_gene: TRBD1; j_gene: TRBJ1-2; CDR3aa: CASSVASGMTGVGYTF; CDR3nt: TGTGCCAGCAGCGTAGCTAGCGGTATGACAGGGGTTGGCTACACCTTC
v_gene: TRBV5-1; abundance: NA; d_gene: NA; j_gene: TRBJ2-7; CDR3aa: CASRQASSYEQYF; CDR3nt: TGCGCCAGCAGGCAGGCCAGCTCCTACGAGCAGTACTTC
v_gene: TRBV19; abundance: NA; d_gene: TRBD2; j_gene: TRBJ2-5; CDR3aa: CASSLRTSGIETQYF; CDR3nt: TGTGCCAGTAGTTTACGGACTAGCGGGATAGAGACCCAGTACTTC
v_gene: TRBV4-1; abundance: NA; d_gene: TRBD2; j_gene: TRBJ2-7; CDR3aa: CASSRPGLADEQYF; CDR3nt: TGCGCCAGCAGCCGGCCGGGACTAGCGGACGAGCAGTACTTC
v_gene: TRBV19; abundance: NA; d_gene: TRBD1; j_gene: TRBJ2-7; CDR3aa: CASSRTQGYGYEQYF; CDR3nt: TGTGCCAGTAGCCGTACACAGGGGTACGGCTACGAGCAGTACTTC
v_gene: TRBV10-1; abundance: once; d_gene: TRBD2; j_gene: TRBJ2-2; CDR3aa: CASSETGGPRTGELFF; CDR3nt: TGCGCCAGCAGTGAGACGGGAGGGCCACGGACCGGGGAGCTGTTTTTT
v_gene: TRBV25-1; abundance: NA; d_gene: TRBD1; j_gene: TRBJ1-6; CDR3aa: CASSDGWRQGAGSPLHF; CDR3nt: TGTGCCAGCAGTGACGGGTGGCGCCAGGGGGCGGGTTCACCCCTCCACTTT
v_gene: TRBV6-8; abundance: NA; d_gene: NA; j_gene: TRBJ1-1; CDR3aa: CASSQGGYTEAFF; CDR3nt: TGTGCCAGCAGCCAGGGCGGTTACACTGAAGCTTTCTTT
v_gene: TRBV11-2; abundance: NA; d_gene: TRBD2; j_gene: TRBJ2-2; CDR3aa: CASSLWGGIGTGELFF; CDR3nt: TGTGCCAGCAGCTTATGGGGGGGGATTGGCACCGGGGAGCTGTTTTTT
v_gene: TRBV27; abundance: NA; d_gene: NA; j_gene: TRBJ1-5; CDR3aa: CASSSTGSNQPQHF; CDR3nt: TGTGCCAGCAGTTCAACAGGGAGCAATCAGCCCCAGCATTTT
v_gene: TRBV10-3; abundance: few; d_gene: TRBD1; j_gene: TRBJ2-7; CDR3aa: CAIGTGNLEQYF; CDR3nt: TGTGCCATCGGGACAGGGAACTTAGAGCAGTACTTC
v_gene: TRBV28; abundance: NA; d_gene: NA; j_gene: TRBJ2-2; CDR3aa: CASSRGGQTGELFF; CDR3nt: TGTGCCAGCAGTCGCGGAGGGCAGACCGGGGAGCTGTTTTTT
v_gene: TRBV6-6; abundance: NA; d_gene: TRBD2; j_gene: TRBJ2-7; CDR3aa: CASSSQTSGRGYEQYF; CDR3nt: TGTGCCAGCAGTTCGCAGACTAGCGGGAGGGGCTACGAGCAGTACTTC
v_gene: TRBV7-9; abundance: NA; d_gene: NA; j_gene: TRBJ2-4; CDR3aa: CASSREGVAKNIQYF; CDR3nt: TGTGCCAGCAGCAGAGAGGGAGTAGCCAAAAACATTCAGTACTTC
v_gene: TRBV5-3; abundance: NA; d_gene: TRBD2; j_gene: TRBJ2-2; CDR3aa: CARSFPGTSVVGELFF; CDR3nt: TGTGCCAGAAGCTTCCCCGGGACTAGCGTCGTCGGGGAGCTGTTTTTT